This T cell receptor (beta chain) was retrieved from a study of blood T cells in healthy people across ages. The CDR3 contains 19 residues. The V segment lost 0 bases and the J segment 7 bases; nucleotides outside the gene matches: 16. Germline CDR1 is SQVTM and CDR2 is ANQGSEA. Next came a second PCR, run for 7 to 11 cycles, which used a sample-barcoded 5' primer along with a J-beta primer mix. TCRdb processed the 5' RACE reads anew with MiXCR; each CDR3 protein has one entry. The data show around 580,000 distinct CDR3 sequences, roughly 48% seen once. Sequenced: blood. The TCR was taken from an elderly man in good health. The genes are TRBV29-1 and TRBJ1-6, with 9 bases aligning to TRBD1. The CDR3 region is CSVEDPDMGGTGNNSPLHF. The CDR3, as DNA: TGCAGCGTTGAAGATCCAGACATGGGAGGGACAGGGAACAATTCACCCCTCCACTTT.